The 20 T cell receptor beta chains below come from one sample, sequenced in a study of metastatic and nonmetastatic thyroid tumors (dated by TCRdb to about 2020). Library method: PCR. TCRdb names Illumina HiSeq 4000 as the instrument used. TCRdb's own reprocessing of the public reads used fastp at Q25 and MiXCR and kept productive beta chains. This sample comprises around 35,000 clones, about 18% of them detected only once. In total, the top ten clones hold 4.5% to 5.5% of the sample. No treatment had been received by any patient before thyroid surgery. The sample consisted of blood. These receptors all come from a female donor with papillary thyroid cancer or a benign thyroid nodule (not recorded which). Some clones in this sample may be carry-over from other donors' samples.

The chain uses TRBV6-2 or TRBV6-3 and TRBJ1-1, with 7 nucleotides matching TRBD1. Per germline, CDR1 MNHEY and CDR2 SVGEGT. J was trimmed by 4 bases and V by 6 bases; bases with no gene match: 8. CDR3 length equals 14 residues. The CDR3, as DNA: TGTGCCAGCAGCCTCAGGGGGGGGACCACTGAAGCTTTCTTT. Protein: CASSLRGGTTEAFF.

This clone was observed at least ten times. The chain employs TRBV11-3 and TRBJ2-1, with TRBD2 matching 8 bases. The CDR3 covers 13 residues. V dropped 4 bases and J dropped 9; count of bases not matched to a gene: 5. CDR1 SGHNT and CDR2 YENEEA come from the germline V gene. The CDR3 is CASSSTLAGEQFF. The CDR3 nucleotides are TGTGCCAGCAGCTCTACGCTAGCGGGTGAGCAGTTCTTC.

V gene TRBV19 combines with J gene TRBJ1-6, with TRBD1 as a possible D gene (5 bases). In germline, CDR1 is LNHDA, CDR2 SQIVND (reference sequence). The CDR3 is made up of 16 amino acids. Trimming left V 5 bases short and J 13 bases short, with 24 bases between. The CDR3, as DNA: TGTGCCAGTAGTTTTCTACCGGGACCGCTAAACAGGCCCCTCCACTTT. This encodes CASSFLPGPLNRPLHF.

A note on this clone: One base away lies a much larger clone, so this may be a sequencing read error. V and J are TRBV5-4 and TRBJ1-3; D call uncertain. CDR1 is SGHNT and CDR2 is YYREEE in the germline V gene (reference sequence). CDR3 size: 14 residues. The CDR3, as DNA: TGTGCCAGCAGCTTGCCCGGCTCTGTAAACACCATATATTTT. Amino acids: CASSLPGSVNTIYF. Full variable domain (remainder filled in from reference TRBV5-4 and TRBJ1-3): ETGVTQSPTHLIKTRGQQVTLRCSSQSGHNTVSWYQQALGQGPQFIFQYYREEENGRGNFPPRFSGLQFPNYSSELNVNALELDDSALYLCASSLPGSVNTIYFGEGSWLTVV.

This clone has ten or more counts. A clone one base away is much larger, so this may be a read error. The chain couples TRBV28 to TRBJ2-3; D is undetermined. From germline, CDR1 is MDHEN and CDR2 SYDVKM. The length of the CDR3 is 11 residues. The CDR3 DNA is TGTGCCAGCGGTTTTCGGTATACGCAGTATTTT. Its translation is CASGFRYTQYF.

Many counts were recorded for this clone. This chain connects TRBV19 to TRBJ2-2; D call uncertain. Trimming took off 5 bases at V and 6 bases at J, with 16 bases between the two ends. This CDR3 comprises 15 residues. From germline, CDR1 is LNHDA and CDR2 SQIVND (reference sequence). The CDR3 DNA is TGTGCCAGTAGTTTCACACAAACCCCCGCCGGGGAGCTGTTTTTT. Its translation: CASSFTQTPAGELFF.

This clone was counted a few times. The chain combines TRBV19 with TRBJ2-7, with 15 positions matching TRBD2. The CDR3 sequence is 15 residues long. The ends lost 4 bases at V and 4 bases at J; junction bases unmatched: 2. Germline CDR1 is LNHDA and CDR2 is SQIVND (reference sequence). The CDR3 DNA follows: TGTGCCAGTAGTAGGGGACTAGCGGGAGGATACGAGCAGTACTTC. The encoded protein is CASSRGLAGGYEQYF.

This clone occurred many times. The chain recombines TRBV12-3 or TRBV12-4 with TRBJ2-2; D may be TRBD2 (6 bases). This CDR3 is 17 amino acids long. V was cut by 3 bases and J by 0 bases, with 14 bases left in between. The CDR3 DNA sequence: TGTGCCAGCAGTTTCGGGACGTGGAGGGCGAACACCGGGGAGCTGTTTTTT. This gives the protein CASSFGTWRANTGELFF.

On this clone itself: Germline is not matched at one junction end, which may reflect a read error. The chain uses TRBV7-8 and TRBJ2-1, with D perhaps matching TRBD2 (6 bases). The germline V gene has CDR1 SGHVS and CDR2 FQNEAQ. The CDR3 loop spans 15 amino acids. CDR3 coding DNA: TGTGCCAGCAGCTTATGGGCGGGATCCTACAATGCGCAGTTCTTC. It translates to CASSLWAGSYNAQFF.

At least ten counts were recorded for this clone. V usage is TRBV20-1 and J usage is TRBJ1-2; TRBD1 is a possible D gene (6 bases). This CDR3 is built from 14 residues. With 3 bases removed from V and 1 base from J, the gap between germline ends came to 12 bases. Germline loops: CDR1 DFQATT, CDR2 SNEGSKA (reference sequence). CDR3 region: CSASGGQLNYGYTF. In DNA form, the CDR3 reads TGCAGTGCTAGCGGGGGACAACTTAACTATGGCTACACCTTC.

This clone was counted a few times. One base away lies a much larger clone, so this may be a sequencing read error. The chain joins TRBV30 to TRBJ1-1; D is perhaps TRBD1 (6 bases). Looked up from germline, CDR1 is GTSNPN and CDR2 is SVGIG (reference sequence). This CDR3 contains 14 residues. CDR3 DNA sequence: TGTGCCTGGGGGGCCAGGGGCGGTGAAACTGAAGCTCTCTTT. Translation gives CAWGARGGETEALF.

This clone was observed many times. The chain joins TRBV20-1 to TRBJ2-3; possible D gene TRBD2, 5 bases. This CDR3 contains 15 residues. V dropped 2 bases and J dropped 7 bases, with 19 bases sitting between them. The germline V gene has CDR1 DFQATT and CDR2 SNEGSKA (reference sequence). This chain's CDR3 is CSARSGSDAGYTQYF. In DNA, the CDR3 is TGCAGTGCTAGATCCGGGTCCGATGCGGGTTATACGCAGTATTTT.

This clone was counted at least ten times. This may be a read error: a much more frequent sequence differs by one nucleotide. The rearrangement uses TRBV7-7 and TRBJ2-7, with D possibly matching TRBD2 (5 bases). The CDR3 has 13 amino acids. The germline V gene encodes CDR1 SSHAT and CDR2 FNYEAQ (reference sequence). The CDR3 coding sequence is TGTGCCGGCAGCCCCTCGGCCGGGAACGAGCAGTACTTC. Its translation is CAGSPSAGNEQYF. The full variable domain, rest sourced from reference TRBV7-7 and TRBJ2-7, is GAGVSQSPRYKVTKRGQDVTLRCDPISSHATLYWYQQALGQGPEFLTYFNYEAQPDKSGLPSDRFSAERPEGSISTLTIQRTEQRDSAMYRCAGSPSAGNEQYFGPGTRLTVT.

This clone was detected many times. The rearrangement uses TRBV7-2 and TRBJ2-2; D perhaps matches TRBD1 (7 bases). Germline assignment: CDR1 SGHTA and CDR2 FQGNSA. The CDR3 contains 15 residues. Trimming cost V 4 bases and J 1 base, with 10 bases left between them. CDR3 in amino acids: CASSSQGGNTGELFF. In nucleotides, the CDR3 is TGTGCCAGCAGCTCGCAGGGGGGGAACACCGGGGAGCTGTTTTTT.

In its sample, this clone was seen many times. The V and J genes are TRBV7-6 and TRBJ1-5, with D unclear. V was shortened by 5 bases and J by 0 bases, with 5 bases between the two germline ends. This CDR3 region has 13 residues. Per germline, CDR1 SGHVS and CDR2 FNYEAQ. The DNA of the CDR3 is TGTGCCAGCAGCCGAGATAGCAATCAGCCCCAGCATTTT. It is translated as CASSRDSNQPQHF.

The table lists this clone with many counts. This sequence joins TRBV29-1 and TRBJ2-5, with D possibly being TRBD1 (5 bases). The V end was cut by 3 bases, the J end by 5 bases, with 13 bases between. This CDR3 comprises 13 residues. Germline CDR1 reads SQVTM; CDR2 reads ANQGSEA. The CDR3 DNA is TGCAGCGTTGAGTCCAGGGTACAGGAGACCCAGTACTTC. Its translation is CSVESRVQETQYF. The full variable domain, in which reference TRBV29-1 and TRBJ2-5 provide the parts outside the CDR3, is SAVISQKPSRDICQRGTSLTIQCQVDSQVTMMFWYRQQPGQSLTLIATANQGSEATYESGFVIDKFPISRPNLTFSTLTVSNMSPEDSSIYLCSVESRVQETQYFGPGTRLLVL.

This clone was seen at least ten times. The V call is TRBV19, the J call TRBJ1-1, with no clear D. Germline lookup yields CDR1 LNHDA and CDR2 SQIVND (reference sequence). The CDR3 is 14 residues long. With 0 bases removed from V and 5 bases from J, the gap between germline ends came to 10 bases. This CDR3 reads CASSIDRGRTEAFF. The CDR3, as DNA: TGTGCCAGTAGTATAGACAGAGGCCGAACTGAAGCTTTCTTT. The variable domain in full, completed from reference TRBV19 and TRBJ1-1, reads DGGITQSPKYLFRKEGQNVTLSCEQNLNHDAMYWYRQDPGQGLRLIYYSQIVNDFQKGDIAEGYSVSREKKESFPLTVTSAQKNPTAFYLCASSIDRGRTEAFFGQGTRLTVV.

Ten or more counts support this clone. The V call is TRBV28, the J call TRBJ1-5; maybe TRBD1 (6 bases). CDR1 is MDHEN and CDR2 is SYDVKM in the germline V gene. Deletions cut 6 bases from V and 5 bases from J, with 14 bases between. This CDR3 comprises 14 residues. Written as DNA, the CDR3 is TGTGCCAGCAGCCAAAGACGGGGGCATCAGCCCCAGCATTTT. Residues: CASSQRRGHQPQHF.

This clone was observed many times. The CDR3 bases are TGCAGTGCCGGAGCAGGGGGTTCACCCCTCCACTTT. Protein sequence: CSAGAGGSPLHF. This chain uses TRBV20-1 with TRBJ1-6; 7 nucleotides line up with TRBD1. CDR1 and CDR2 (germline): DFQATT, SNEGSKA (reference sequence). Unmatched junction bases numbered 5, after V lost 6 bases and J lost 9 bases. The CDR3 consists of 12 residues.

This clone was counted a few times. V is TRBV10-2 and J is TRBJ2-7, with unresolved D. Looked up from germline, CDR1 is WSHSY and CDR2 is SAAADI. The CDR3 extends over 15 amino acids. V was pared by 2 bases and J by 1 base, with 12 bases between. DNA of the CDR3: TGCGCCAGCAGTGAGCACCGAACGGAGTCCTACGAGCAGTACTTC. It is translated as CASSEHRTESYEQYF.